This T cell receptor beta chain was sequenced during a study of blood T cell repertoires in COVID-19. Study in general: From the United States, Italy and Spain came samples of acute and convalescent COVID-19. Sources were T cells, B-cell-depleted T cells, or PBMCs; the material itself was cDNA or gDNA.

Authors' methods: Researchers report that nucleated cell counts were estimated from reference gene primer amplification. Here immunoSEQ multiplex PCR was the method, and the copy in TCRdb shows in-frame clones only, minus some. V and J calls and clone size are those listed in that table; D and trimming were worked out from the DNA. The data contain about 16,000 clones, about 90% of them singletons. Trimming stripped 2 bases from V and 1 base from J, with 2 bases between. Germline assignment: CDR1 LGHDT and CDR2 YNNKEL (reference sequence). CDR3 length: 12 amino acids. The sample taken for sequencing was peripheral blood. The TCR sequence derives from a human donor in a cohort sampled during active COVID-19. The rearrangement links TRBV3-1 (or the pseudogene TRBV3-2) to TRBJ2-5; D unresolved. CDR3 sequence (DNA): TGTGCCAGCAGCCAACTCCAAGAGACCCAGTACTTC. This gives the protein CASSQLQETQYF.